This T cell receptor beta chain is drawn from a study of vaccination and CD4 T cells after COVID-19. Study outcomes and limitations: Spike mono-reactivity was evident in 304 of the 307 vaccine-specific clones derived from convalescent patients.

Scientists ran DNA taken from cultured CD4+ T cells through the Oncomine TCR Beta short-read assay for sequencing. Genomic DNA was extracted from cultured CD4+ T cells. One entry per CDR3 protein, called by TCRdb with MiXCR from the PCR reads. This sample yields about 17,000 distinct CDR3 sequences, of which around 30% are seen a single time; around a sixth belongs to the top ten. V dropped 5 bases and J dropped 3 bases, with 16 bases sitting between them. CDR1 and CDR2 (germline): MNHNS, SASEGT. The CDR3 is made up of 15 amino acids. As to treatment: roughly ten-day PBMC culture with coronavirus spike peptide pools or control peptides (ViraFEST assay). Regarding this clonotype: Its antigen is unidentified.

The chain is built from TRBV6-1 and TRBJ1-1, with D possibly being TRBD1 (6 bases). Sample: cultured CD4+ T cells from blood. This TCR derives from a human donor with COVID-19. The CDR3 protein is CASSNSWAGDTEAFF. Written as DNA, the CDR3 is TGTGCCAGCAGTAATTCTTGGGCAGGGGACACTGAAGCTTTCTTT.